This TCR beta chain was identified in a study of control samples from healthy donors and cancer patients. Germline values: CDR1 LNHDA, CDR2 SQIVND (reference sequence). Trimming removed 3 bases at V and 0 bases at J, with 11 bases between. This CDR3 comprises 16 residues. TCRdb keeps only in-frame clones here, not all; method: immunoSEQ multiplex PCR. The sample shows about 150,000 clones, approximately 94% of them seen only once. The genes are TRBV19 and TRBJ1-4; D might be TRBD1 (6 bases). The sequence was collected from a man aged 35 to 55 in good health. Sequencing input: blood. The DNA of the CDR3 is TGTGCCAGTAGTATGTTCGGGGGCCCAACTAATGAAAAACTGTTTTTT. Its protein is CASSMFGGPTNEKLFF.